This T cell receptor beta chain is from a study of blood T cell repertoires in COVID-19. Study in general: Researchers got acute and convalescent COVID-19 samples from the United States, Italy and Spain. The cDNA or gDNA used as material had been derived from T cells, B-cell-depleted T cells, or PBMCs.

CDR3 length: 15 amino acids. V lost 0 bases, J lost 7 bases, and 13 bases lay in between. Germline CDR1 is LGHDT and CDR2 is YNNKEL (reference sequence). Per the original methods: Estimation of nucleated cell counts relied on the amplification of reference gene primers. Using immunoSEQ multiplex PCR, the repertoire was profiled, and TCRdb retains in-frame clones only, with some absent. That table supplies the V and J calls and clone size; D and trimming were determined from the DNA. The repertoire has about 65,000 clones, 93% of them found once; the top ten carry approximately 2.9%. The rearrangement uses TRBV3-1 (or the pseudogene TRBV3-2) and TRBJ2-1; a possible D gene is TRBD2 (7 bases). The sequenced material came from peripheral blood. This clonotype was obtained from a man aged 65 to 85 with active COVID-19. The chain's CDR3 is CASSQDWGGLNEQFF. DNA for the CDR3: TGTGCCAGCAGCCAAGATTGGGGGGGCCTAAATGAGCAGTTCTTC.